These 13 T cell receptor beta chains came from one sample sequenced in a study of CD8+CD57+ T cells in acquired aplastic anemia. TCR beta VDJ combinations and CDR3 sequences were profiled from genomic DNA. TCRdb itself ran the reads through MiXCR, one entry per CDR3 protein. The repertoire holds roughly 130,000 distinct CDR3 sequences, with 48% as singletons. Sequencing was done on a sample of sorted CD4+, CD8+, or CD8+CD57+ T cells (not recorded which) from PBMCs. The receptor set was obtained from a human donor in good health, serving as a control.

There are a few counts of this clonotype. The chain has TRBV7-9 and TRBJ2-7; no firm D call. The germline V gene encodes CDR1 SEHNR and CDR2 FQNEAQ (reference sequence). The germline V and J ends were trimmed by 1 base and 4 bases, with 8 bases remaining between them. The length of the CDR3 is 13 residues. The CDR3 region has the DNA TGTGCCAGCAGCTTAGGACACCTTTACGAGCAGTACTTC. The encoded protein is CASSLGHLYEQYF.

The chain is built from TRBV7-6 and TRBJ1-2, with TRBD1 as a possible D gene (5 bases). The CDR3 is 15 residues long. Germline CDR1 reads SGHVS; CDR2 reads FNYEAQ. Trimming cost V 2 bases and J 0 bases, with 10 bases left between them. The CDR3 DNA reads TGTGCCAGCAGCTTAAGCGCAGGGCCTAACTATGGCTACACCTTC. Residues: CASSLSAGPNYGYTF.

This clonotype was counted many times. The V gene is TRBV19, the J gene TRBJ1-1; 7 bases align to TRBD1. Germline trimming cut 7 bases from V and 2 bases from J; bases unmatched to any gene: 4. The germline V gene has CDR1 LNHDA and CDR2 SQIVND (reference sequence). CDR3 size: 13 residues. CDR3 amino acids: CASKTGPNTEAFF. The DNA of the CDR3 is TGTGCCAGTAAGACAGGGCCTAACACTGAAGCTTTCTTT.

This clonotype was found many times. J is TRBJ1-2 and V is TRBV20-1; TRBD1 might be the D (6 bases). This CDR3 has 16 residues. The germline V gene encodes CDR1 DFQATT and CDR2 SNEGSKA (reference sequence). V was clipped by 0 bases and J by 6 bases, with 20 bases between them. As DNA, the CDR3 is TGCAGTGCTAGAGATGGGGGGCGGGGGCTTAATGATGGCTACACCTTC. It encodes CSARDGGRGLNDGYTF.

The CDR3 loop is CSAQGAGGAFF. The DNA of the CDR3 is TGCAGCGCCCAGGGGGCAGGGGGAGCTTTCTTT. The rearrangement uses TRBV29-1 and TRBJ1-1, with TRBD1 matching 8 bases. Germline values: CDR1 SQVTM, CDR2 ANQGSEA. V shed 7 bases, J shed 10 bases, and the junction held 8 bases outside the gene matches. The CDR3 has 11 amino acids. The variable domain in full, with the rest retrieved from reference TRBV29-1 and TRBJ1-1, is SAVISQKPSRDICQRGTSLTIQCQVDSQVTMMFWYRQQPGQSLTLIATANQGSEATYESGFVIDKFPISRPNLTFSTLTVSNMSPEDSSIYLCSAQGAGGAFFGQGTRLTVV.

The chain is built from TRBV24-1 and TRBJ2-7; 8 bases align to TRBD1. The CDR3 sequence is 15 residues long. The V and J ends lost 3 bases and 3 bases, in that order; junction bases with no gene match: 6. The germline V gene encodes CDR1 KGHDR and CDR2 SFDVKD. The CDR3 reads CATSDTPGTGYEQYF. The CDR3, as DNA: TGTGCCACCAGTGATACACCGGGGACAGGCTACGAGCAGTACTTC.

V and J are TRBV7-3 and TRBJ2-7, with a weak D call TRBD2 (7 bases). The germline gives CDR1 SGHTA, CDR2 FQGTGA. Trimming removed 5 bases at V and 5 bases at J, with 16 bases between. The CDR3 length is 14 residues. CDR3 amino acids: CASSQGGGAHEQYF. In DNA, the CDR3 is TGTGCCAGCAGCCAAGGAGGGGGGGCCCACGAGCAGTACTTC.

The chain has TRBV18 and TRBJ2-7, with no clear D. The CDR3 loop spans 13 amino acids. CDR1 and CDR2 from the germline V gene are KGHSH and LQKENI. The V gene lost 4 bases and the J gene lost 6 bases, with 13 bases spanning the gap. In DNA form, the CDR3 reads TGTGCCAGCTCACAGAACCTAGATTCCGAGCAGTACTTC. It specifies CASSQNLDSEQYF.

The V gene is TRBV11-3, the J gene TRBJ2-7, with D unresolved. The CDR3 is made up of 13 amino acids. Trimming shortened V by 1 base and J by 2 bases, and 6 bases separated the two germline ends. Looked up from germline, CDR1 is SGHNT and CDR2 is YENEEA. CDR3 residues: CASSLGPPYEQYF. Here the CDR3 DNA reads TGTGCCAGCAGCTTAGGACCCCCCTACGAGCAGTACTTC.

This clonotype showed up many times. A read error may produce the germline difference seen at one junction end. The rearrangement joins TRBV20-1 to TRBJ1-2; unclear D gene. The length of the CDR3 is 13 residues. Germline V gives CDR1 DFQATT, CDR2 SNEGSKA (reference sequence). This chain's CDR3 is CSAGEGSIYGYTF. The CDR3 DNA sequence: TGCAGTGCTGGAGAGGGCAGTATCTATGGCTACACCTTC.

J is TRBJ1-2 and V is TRBV7-9, with D possibly matching TRBD1 (6 bases). CDR1 is SEHNR and CDR2 is FQNEAQ in the germline V gene (reference sequence). This CDR3 has 11 residues. The V end lost 4 bases, the J end lost 12 bases, and 12 bases lay between the germline ends. The CDR3 protein is CASSSPGQDTF. DNA for the CDR3: TGTGCCAGCAGCTCGCCGGGACAAGACACCTTC. Full variable domain (remainder filled in from reference TRBV7-9 and TRBJ1-2): DTGVSQNPRHKITKRGQNVTFRCDPISEHNRLYWYRQTLGQGPEFLTYFQNEAQLEKSRLLSDRFSAERPKGSFSTLEIQRTEQGDSAMYLCASSSPGQDTFGSGTRLTVV.

V usage is TRBV5-6 and J usage is TRBJ1-2; D call uncertain. Germline loops: CDR1 SGHDT, CDR2 YYEEEE. This CDR3 contains 14 residues. The V end lost 4 bases, the J end lost 2 bases, and 12 bases lay between the germline ends. The CDR3: CASSQVAGNYGYTF. The CDR3 bases are TGTGCCAGCAGCCAAGTTGCGGGGAACTATGGCTACACCTTC.

V is TRBV20-1 and J is TRBJ2-7; 8 nucleotides align to TRBD2. Trimming removed 3 bases from V and 0 bases from J; junction bases left unmatched: 7. CDR1 and CDR2 from the germline V gene are DFQATT and SNEGSKA (reference sequence). The CDR3 length is 15 residues. Here the CDR3 reads CSARASGRGSYEQYF. The DNA of the CDR3 is TGCAGTGCTAGGGCTAGCGGGCGGGGCTCCTACGAGCAGTACTTC.